The rows below give T cell receptor beta chains drawn from one sample of a study of neurological immune-mediated disorders. Via MiXCR, TCRdb re-called the 5' RACE reads, giving one row per CDR3 protein. The table has 55,000 to 75,000 distinct CDR3 sequences, around 5% seen once; the top ten hold about 5.3%. Sequences were obtained from PBMCs. These receptors came from a human donor with multiple sclerosis. The donor label of this sample is uncertain. The CDR3 runs from the conserved cysteine through the conserved F or W. D genes are given only for firm matches. Clone size, where shown, is once, few, many, or a class for clones that have expanded.

V,J,D,size,CDR3,DNA
TRBV7-2,TRBJ2-1,TRBD1,many,CASSTGQGAEDEQFF,TGTGCCAGCAGCACGGGACAGGGGGCTGAGGATGAGCAGTTCTTC
TRBV7-9,TRBJ2-3,TRBD2,-,CASSYSGAYSTDTQYF,TGTGCCAGCAGCTATAGCGGGGCTTATAGCACAGATACGCAGTATTTT
TRBV6-1,TRBJ2-1,-,-,CASRLTGEDEQFF,TGTGCCAGCAGACTGACGGGTGAGGATGAGCAGTTCTTC
TRBV5-5,TRBJ1-4,-,few,CASSSRIGGATNEKLFF,TGTGCCAGCAGCTCAAGGATAGGGGGAGCGACTAATGAAAAACTGTTTTTT
TRBV30,TRBJ1-1,-,many,CAWSVGQETEAFF,TGTGCCTGGAGTGTAGGGCAAGAAACTGAAGCTTTCTTT
TRBV10-3,TRBJ2-4,-,many,CAISEPRGASYF,TGTGCCATCAGTGAGCCAAGGGGGGCCTCGTACTTC
TRBV3-1,TRBJ2-6,-,many,CASSQADSGANVLTF,TGTGCCAGCAGCCAAGCGGATTCTGGGGCCAACGTCCTGACTTTC
TRBV5-1,TRBJ1-4,-,many,CARPRQGDNEKLFF,TGCGCCAGGCCCCGCCAGGGTGATAATGAAAAACTGTTTTTT
TRBV20-1,TRBJ2-7,-,many,CSAREQPDEQYF,TGCAGTGCTAGGGAACAGCCCGACGAGCAGTACTTC
TRBV10-3,TRBJ2-2,-,many,CAINVGHPNTGELFF,TGTGCCATCAATGTGGGACACCCGAACACCGGGGAGCTGTTTTTT
TRBV5-1,TRBJ1-1,TRBD1,many,CASSLVGGANIAEAFF,TGCGCCAGCAGCTTAGTAGGGGGCGCTAATATAGCTGAAGCTTTCTTT
TRBV5-1,TRBJ2-1,TRBD1,many,CASAGQGPYNEQFF,TGCGCCAGCGCCGGACAGGGGCCCTACAATGAGCAGTTCTTC
TRBV10-2,TRBJ1-2,-,many,CASSESIGLNYGYTF,TGCGCCAGCAGTGAGTCGATCGGACTCAACTATGGCTACACCTTC
TRBV27,TRBJ1-1,-,many,CASSPSGGSTEAFF,TGTGCCAGCAGTCCCTCCGGGGGATCCACTGAAGCTTTCTTT
TRBV5-1,TRBJ2-7,-,many,CASSLGSLSSYEQYF,TGCGCCAGCAGCCTTGGATCTCTAAGCTCCTACGAGCAGTACTTC
TRBV2,TRBJ1-6,-,many,CASSDQGRNSPLHF,TGTGCCAGCAGTGACCAGGGCAGGAATTCACCCCTCCACTTT
TRBV29-1,TRBJ1-2,-,many,CSARGPSNYGYTF,TGCAGCGCCCGGGGGCCTTCTAACTATGGCTACACCTTC
TRBV7-2,TRBJ2-7,-,many,CASSLGHAGPYEQYF,TGTGCCAGCAGCTTAGGACACGCGGGGCCCTACGAGCAGTACTTC
TRBV9,TRBJ2-3,TRBD2,many,CASSISGGADTQYF,TGTGCCAGCAGCATTAGCGGGGGGGCAGATACGCAGTATTTT
TRBV20-1,TRBJ1-5,-,many,CSARAGGGLGQPQHF,TGCAGTGCTAGAGCCGGGGGGGGGTTGGGACAGCCCCAGCATTTT
TRBV7-2,TRBJ1-2,-,many,CASSLVFSFNYGYTF,TGTGCCAGCAGCTTAGTGTTTAGTTTTAACTATGGCTACACCTTC
TRBV7-8,TRBJ1-5,-,many,CASSPDPWSQPQHF,TGTGCCAGCAGCCCTGACCCTTGGAGCCAGCCCCAGCATTTT
TRBV10-3,TRBJ1-6,-,medium-sized,CAISEPGINSPLHF,TGTGCCATCAGTGAGCCGGGGATTAATTCACCCCTCCACTTT
TRBV9,TRBJ1-6,-,many,CASSVDSNNSPLHF,TGTGCCAGCAGCGTAGACAGTAATAATTCACCCCTCCACTTT
TRBV5-4,TRBJ1-1,TRBD1,-,CASSFKGAIEAEAFF,TGTGCCAGCAGCTTTAAGGGGGCGATTGAGGCTGAAGCTTTCTTT
TRBV5-5,TRBJ1-2,-,many,CASSPMVLVRVPDYGYTF,TGTGCCAGCAGCCCAATGGTGTTGGTGAGGGTCCCCGACTATGGCTACACCTTC
TRBV20-1,TRBJ1-2,TRBD1,many,CSAADRGRSYTF,TGCAGTGCTGCAGACAGGGGGAGAAGCTACACCTTC